Each of the 14 T cell receptor beta chains below was sequenced from the same sample in a study of T cells after yellow fever vaccination. Each CDR3 protein gets one entry after TCRdb re-called the 5' RACE reads with MiXCR. The table includes 400,000 or so distinct CDR3 sequences, 9.5% to 13% detected once. The sample consisted of PBMCs, taken on the day of the first yellow fever vaccination. The receptors were sampled from a young man who received the YFV17D yellow fever vaccine.

This clonotype was seen at least ten times. The chain employs TRBV6-5 and TRBJ1-5, with D unresolved. V was cut by 5 bases and J by 6 bases, with 8 bases left in between. This CDR3 contains 12 residues. Germline CDR1 and CDR2: MNHEY and SVGAGI. CDR3: CASSPSGQPQHF. The CDR3 coding sequence is TGTGCCAGCAGTCCCTCGGGTCAGCCCCAGCATTTT.

V and J are TRBV4-1 and TRBJ1-2; a possible D gene is TRBD1 (5 bases). The germline V gene has CDR1 MGHRA and CDR2 YSYEKL. V was trimmed by 0 bases and J by 7 bases, leaving 21 bases between them. This CDR3 is built from 17 residues. CDR3 bases: TGCGCCAGCAGCCAAGATAGCGGGGGTCGGGAGATCGCTGGCTACACCTTC. It translates to CASSQDSGGREIAGYTF.

As for this clonotype: The junction departs from germline at one end; a sequencing error may be responsible. The chain combines TRBV5-1 with TRBJ2-6; the D gene is possibly TRBD1 (5 bases). Germline CDR1 is SGHRS and CDR2 is YFSETQ. The length of the CDR3 is 15 residues. CDR3 region: CASSFGISGANVRTF. The CDR3, as DNA: TGCGCCAGCAGCTTTGGAATCTCTGGGGCCAACGTCCGGACTTTC.

This clonotype was detected only a few times. The chain has TRBV6-5 and TRBJ1-5; D ambiguous. From germline, CDR1 is MNHEY and CDR2 SVGAGI. The CDR3 covers 15 residues. The V end lost 3 bases, the J end lost 0 bases, and 9 bases lay between the germline ends. The CDR3 region is CASSYLVYSNQPQHF. In DNA, the CDR3 is TGTGCCAGCAGTTATCTGGTTTATAGCAATCAGCCCCAGCATTTT.

V and J are TRBV10-3 and TRBJ1-1; D not certain. Trimming stripped 4 bases from V and 0 bases from J, with 6 bases between. CDR1 and CDR2 from the germline V gene are ENHRY and SYGVKD. The CDR3 extends over 13 amino acids. The CDR3 reads CAISGWMNTEAFF. For the CDR3, the DNA is TGTGCCATCAGTGGTTGGATGAACACTGAAGCTTTCTTT.

There are a few counts of this clonotype. This chain links TRBV4-1 with TRBJ2-1; no firm D call. The CDR3 loop spans 15 amino acids. CDR1 is MGHRA and CDR2 is YSYEKL in the germline V gene. V was clipped by 3 bases and J by 1 base, with 10 bases between them. The CDR3 DNA sequence: TGCGCCAGCAGCCACCGACTGAATTCCTACAATGAGCAGTTCTTC. It codes for CASSHRLNSYNEQFF.

This clonotype turned up a few times. This sequence joins TRBV10-3 and TRBJ1-1; 8 bases fit TRBD1. Germline trimming cut 8 bases from V and 8 bases from J; bases unmatched to any gene: 10. Germline assignment: CDR1 ENHRY and CDR2 SYGVKD. The CDR3 covers 13 residues. The CDR3 region is CAIAGQGGKEAFF. CDR3 in DNA: TGTGCCATCGCCGGACAGGGAGGGAAGGAAGCTTTCTTT.

V usage is TRBV9 and J usage is TRBJ2-5; 10 bases are a match to TRBD2. The CDR3 length is 15 residues. V gave up 3 bases and J gave up 5 bases; unmatched junction bases: 7. CDR1 is SGDLS and CDR2 is YYNGEE in the germline V gene. CDR3 coding DNA: TGTGCCAGCAGCGGACTAGCGGGTGCCAGGGAGACCCAGTACTTC. It translates to CASSGLAGARETQYF.

This clonotype was found a few times. V gene TRBV7-9 combines with J gene TRBJ1-1, with D perhaps matching TRBD1 (5 bases). This CDR3 has 15 residues. The germline gives CDR1 SEHNR, CDR2 FQNEAQ (reference sequence). The germline V and J ends were trimmed by 5 bases and 6 bases, with 19 bases remaining between them. The CDR3 DNA sequence: TGTGCCAGCAGCACCGGGTCGGGGCTAGGGGCTGAAGCTTTCTTT. Encoded protein: CASSTGSGLGAEAFF. Based on the CDR3 plus reference TRBV7-9 and TRBJ1-1, the full variable domain is DTGVSQNPRHKITKRGQNVTFRCDPISEHNRLYWYRQTLGQGPEFLTYFQNEAQLEKSRLLSDRFSAERPKGSFSTLEIQRTEQGDSAMYLCASSTGSGLGAEAFFGQGTRLTVV.

V usage is TRBV20-1 and J usage is TRBJ2-5; 7 bases line up with TRBD2. CDR3 length: 15 residues. The V gene end was trimmed by 6 bases and the J gene end by 4 bases; junction bases not matched to a gene: 14. Germline CDR1 DFQATT, CDR2 SNEGSKA (reference sequence). Here the CDR3 reads CSASRQGGLGETQYF. The CDR3 bases are TGCAGTGCCTCCAGGCAGGGAGGGCTAGGAGAGACCCAGTACTTC.

V and J are TRBV11-2 and TRBJ2-3, with 8 bases fitting TRBD2. The CDR3 extends over 17 amino acids. Unmatched junction bases numbered 13, after V lost 3 bases and J lost 5 bases. CDR1 SGHAT and CDR2 FQNNGV come from the germline V gene. CDR3 sequence reads: CASSFRTSSNRRDTQYF. In nucleotides, the CDR3 is TGTGCCAGCAGCTTCAGGACTAGCTCCAATAGGAGAGATACGCAGTATTTT.

This clonotype has only a few counts. The rearrangement joins TRBV12-3 or TRBV12-4 to TRBJ2-1; D ambiguous. The V gene lost 6 bases and the J gene lost 4 bases, with 4 bases spanning the gap. The CDR3 totals 11 residues. The CDR3 DNA follows: TGTGCCAGCAGACATTACAATGAGCAGTTCTTC. Amino acid sequence: CASRHYNEQFF.

There are many counts of this clonotype. V and J are TRBV27 and TRBJ2-7, with 8 bases fitting TRBD1. CDR3 size: 14 residues. Germline V gene lookup returns CDR1 MNHEY and CDR2 SMNVEV (reference sequence). Trimming removed 5 bases from V and 6 bases from J; junction bases left unmatched: 9. The DNA for the CDR3 is TGTGCCAGCAGTCGCCGACAGGGGCTTGGCGAGCAGTACGTC. This sequence encodes CASSRRQGLGEQYV.

There are a few counts of this clonotype. This chain connects TRBV6-5 to TRBJ2-6; no clear D gene. The CDR3 length is 17 residues. CDR1 and CDR2 from the germline V gene are MNHEY and SVGAGI. V lost 0 bases and J 4 bases, leaving 13 bases between the germline ends. CDR3 region: CASSYSFRGAGANVLTF. DNA of the CDR3: TGTGCCAGCAGTTACTCCTTTCGCGGAGCCGGGGCCAACGTCCTGACTTTC.